This entry lists 18 T cell receptor beta chains sequenced from one sample in a study of spatial heterogeneity in lung cancer. Time point denoted: sample taken at primary tumor resection. Study-level findings and limits: Tracking of tumor mutation counts was seen in expanded intratumoral alpha and beta TCR counts.

TCRdb passed the 5' RACE reads through MiXCR, listing each CDR3 protein once. The data hold just under 1,500 distinct CDR3 sequences, with approximately 17% observed a single time. No cognate antigen is known for these TCRs. Sequenced here: lung tumor tissue, sampled at surgery. These receptors were obtained from a male donor with early-stage non-small cell lung cancer.

This clonotype counts as medium-sized. Here the CDR3 reads CSARDKRSTGELFF. The CDR3 nucleotides read TGCAGTGCTAGGGACAAACGGAGCACCGGGGAGCTGTTTTTT. This chain connects TRBV20-1 to TRBJ2-2; possible D gene TRBD1, 5 bases. CDR1 DFQATT and CDR2 SNEGSKA come from the germline V gene (reference sequence). V was pared by 3 bases and J by 4 bases, with 12 bases between. CDR3 size: 14 residues.

This sequence joins TRBV19 and TRBJ2-2, with D unresolved. The V gene's germline CDR1 is LNHDA and CDR2 SQIVND (reference sequence). This CDR3 contains 14 residues. Trimming left V 6 bases short and J 1 base short, with 9 bases between. CDR3 region: CASSSRMNTGELFF. For the CDR3, the DNA is TGTGCCAGTAGCAGCAGAATGAACACCGGGGAGCTGTTTTTT.

This clonotype is classed as medium-sized (0.01 to 0.1%). The chain employs TRBV27 and TRBJ1-1; 8 bases line up with TRBD1. CDR1 is MNHEY, CDR2 SMNVEV, per germline (reference sequence). This CDR3 has 18 residues. Losses at the gene ends were 3 bases for V and 3 bases for J; bases not matched to a gene: 15. Here the CDR3 reads CASSFRVVGQGGDTEAFF. The CDR3 region has the DNA TGTGCCAGCAGTTTCCGCGTAGTAGGACAGGGAGGGGACACTGAAGCTTTCTTT.

This clonotype was detected ten times or more. V and J are TRBV5-1 and TRBJ2-7; D possibly corresponds to TRBD2 (5 bases). V was shortened by 0 bases and J by 7 bases, with 14 bases between the two germline ends. CDR1 is SGHRS and CDR2 is YFSETQ in the germline V gene. The CDR3 is made up of 14 amino acids. CDR3 in DNA: TGCGCCAGCAGCTTGGATGAGGGTTGGGAAGAGCAGTACTTC. It is translated as CASSLDEGWEEQYF.

In this sample, this clonotype is large. This chain joins TRBV4-3 and TRBJ2-7, with D tentatively TRBD1 (5 bases). The CDR3 consists of 13 residues. Germline lookup yields CDR1 LGHNA and CDR2 YSLEER. V was trimmed by 0 bases and J by 4 bases, leaving 7 bases between them. The chain's CDR3 is CASSQDQGYEQYF. The CDR3 bases are TGCGCCAGCAGCCAAGATCAGGGTTACGAGCAGTACTTC.

In its sample, this clonotype was seen many times. V gene TRBV23-1 combines with J gene TRBJ1-2; 10 bases are a match to TRBD1. TRBV23-1 is assigned to the ORF class and has an uncertain function. V was clipped by 3 bases and J by 8 bases; unmatched bases: 12. The CDR3 is 16 residues long. This CDR3 reads CASSHLTGGAQRGYTF. CDR3 bases: TGCGCCAGCAGTCACCTGACAGGGGGCGCCCAGCGGGGCTACACCTTC.

The chain joins TRBV28 to TRBJ2-5; 7 positions match TRBD2. J gave up 3 bases and V 7 bases, and 8 bases lay outside the gene matches. CDR1 MDHEN and CDR2 SYDVKM come from the germline V gene. The CDR3 contains 14 residues. CDR3 DNA sequence: TGTGCCAGCACAACTGGGGAGGGTGAAGAGACCCAGTACTTC. Translated, it gives CASTTGEGEETQYF.

This sequence joins TRBV12-3 or TRBV12-4 and TRBJ2-2; 10 nucleotides match TRBD1. CDR3 length: 15 amino acids. V dropped 3 bases and J dropped 7; count of bases not matched to a gene: 5. CDR3 loop: CASSLTGGRDGELFF. CDR3 DNA: TGTGCCAGCAGTTTGACAGGGGGCCGGGACGGGGAGCTGTTTTTT.

There are a few counts of this clonotype. V is TRBV12-3 or TRBV12-4 and J is TRBJ2-4; unclear D gene. This CDR3 is built from 14 residues. The germline V and J ends were trimmed by 1 base and 5 bases, with 9 bases remaining between them. Written as DNA, the CDR3 is TGTGCCAGCAGTTTAGGGCAGACACAAAACATTCAGTACTTC. It specifies CASSLGQTQNIQYF.

In its sample, this clonotype ranks as medium-sized (0.01 to 0.1%). This chain connects TRBV10-2 to TRBJ2-3, with no clear D. The germline CDR1 and CDR2 sequences are WSHSY and SAAADI. Trimming took 6 bases from V and 4 from J, leaving 8 bases between them. The CDR3 totals 12 residues. CDR3 nucleotide sequence: TGCGCCAGCAGGGTTGCGCCAGATACGCAGTATTTT. Protein product: CASRVAPDTQYF.

Here the CDR3 reads CSAPGSVNEQFF. CDR3 sequence (DNA): TGCAGTGCCCCGGGGAGTGTCAATGAGCAGTTCTTC. This chain uses TRBV20-1 with TRBJ2-1, with D maybe TRBD2 (5 bases). Trimming cost V 6 bases and J 6 bases, with 12 bases left between them. The germline CDR1 and CDR2 sequences are DFQATT and SNEGSKA (reference sequence). There are 12 residues in the CDR3.

This clonotype is medium-sized. V gene TRBV3-1 combines with J gene TRBJ2-7; no firm D call. The length of the CDR3 is 16 residues. V was trimmed by 1 base and J by 0 bases, leaving 13 bases between them. From germline, CDR1 is LGHDT and CDR2 YNNKEL (reference sequence). The CDR3 loop reads CASSQGYRAFSYEQYF. Written as DNA, the CDR3 is TGTGCCAGCAGCCAAGGCTACAGAGCGTTCTCCTACGAGCAGTACTTC.

V is TRBV6-2 or TRBV6-3 and J is TRBJ1-2; 11 bases are a match to TRBD1. Germline CDR1 and CDR2: MNHEY and SVGEGT. V dropped 5 bases and J dropped 2; count of bases not matched to a gene: 10. This CDR3 has 17 amino acids. CDR3 residues: CASSLRTGGGTNYGYTF. As DNA, the CDR3 is TGTGCCAGCAGTCTTCGGACAGGGGGCGGTACGAACTATGGCTACACCTTC.

This clonotype has just a few counts. The gene calls are TRBV7-9 and TRBJ2-1, with a possible D match to TRBD1 (6 bases). Between the trimmed V and J ends, which lost 5 bases and 4 bases, there was a span of 15 bases. Per the germline V gene, CDR1 is SEHNR and CDR2 is FQNEAQ (reference sequence). The CDR3 has 15 amino acids. The CDR3, as DNA: TGTGCCAGCAGCCCAAGGACAGTTTCGTACAATGAGCAGTTCTTC. Its translation: CASSPRTVSYNEQFF. The whole variable domain, filled in from reference TRBV7-9 and TRBJ2-1, reads DTGVSQNPRHKITKRGQNVTFRCDPISEHNRLYWYRQTLGQGPEFLTYFQNEAQLEKSRLLSDRFSAERPKGSFSTLEIQRTEQGDSAMYLCASSPRTVSYNEQFFGPGTRLTVL.

This clonotype is categorized as medium-sized. The genes are TRBV7-2 and TRBJ2-3; D remains unclear. The CDR3 is 14 amino acids. Germline V CDR1 and CDR2: SGHTA, FQGNSA. Between the trimmed V and J ends, which lost 3 bases and 5 bases, there was a span of 12 bases. CDR3 region: CASSFGQVGDTQYF. In DNA form, the CDR3 reads TGTGCCAGCAGCTTTGGGCAGGTTGGAGATACGCAGTATTTT.

This clonotype occurred many times. The V gene is TRBV10-3, the J gene TRBJ1-2; TRBD1 matches 7 bases. J gave up 6 bases and V 5 bases, and 6 bases lay outside the gene matches. The germline V gene encodes CDR1 ENHRY and CDR2 SYGVKD. The CDR3 has 13 residues. This chain's CDR3 is CAISRQGDDGYTF. The CDR3 DNA follows: TGTGCCATCAGTCGTCAGGGGGACGATGGCTACACCTTC.

Many counts were recorded for this clonotype. V is TRBV7-9 and J is TRBJ2-1; TRBD1 matches at 8 bases. CDR1 and CDR2 from the germline V gene are SEHNR and FQNEAQ (reference sequence). The V segment lost 1 base and the J segment 15 bases; nucleotides outside the gene matches: 5. CDR3 length equals 12 residues. The chain's CDR3 is CASSLVTGGRFF. CDR3 coding DNA: TGTGCCAGCAGCTTAGTAACAGGGGGGAGGTTCTTC.

Judged by abundance, this clonotype is large. The V and J genes are TRBV9 and TRBJ2-3, with 12 bases fitting TRBD2. Germline V gives CDR1 SGDLS, CDR2 YYNGEE. The CDR3 loop spans 16 amino acids. V shed 3 bases and J 2 bases; nucleotides not matched to a gene: 4. CDR3 bases: TGTGCCAGCAGCGGCGGGACTAGCGGGCTCACAGATACGCAGTATTTT. The encoded protein is CASSGGTSGLTDTQYF.